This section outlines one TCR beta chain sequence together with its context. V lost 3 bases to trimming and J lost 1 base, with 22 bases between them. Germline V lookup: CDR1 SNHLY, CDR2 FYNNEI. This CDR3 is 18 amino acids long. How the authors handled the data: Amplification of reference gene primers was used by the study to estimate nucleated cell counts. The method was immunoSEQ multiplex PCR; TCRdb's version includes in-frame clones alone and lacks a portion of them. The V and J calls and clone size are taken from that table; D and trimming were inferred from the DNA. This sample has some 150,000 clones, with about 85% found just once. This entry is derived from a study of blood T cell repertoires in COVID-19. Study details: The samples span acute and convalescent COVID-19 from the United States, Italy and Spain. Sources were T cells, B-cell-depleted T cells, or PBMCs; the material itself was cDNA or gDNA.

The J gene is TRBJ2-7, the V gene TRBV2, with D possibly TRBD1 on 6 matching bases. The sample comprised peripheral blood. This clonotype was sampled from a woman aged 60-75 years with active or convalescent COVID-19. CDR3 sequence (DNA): TGTGCCAGCAGTGACCCTGGGGGCTTTTACCTTAAATCCTACGAGCAGTACTTC. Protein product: CASSDPGGFYLKSYEQYF.